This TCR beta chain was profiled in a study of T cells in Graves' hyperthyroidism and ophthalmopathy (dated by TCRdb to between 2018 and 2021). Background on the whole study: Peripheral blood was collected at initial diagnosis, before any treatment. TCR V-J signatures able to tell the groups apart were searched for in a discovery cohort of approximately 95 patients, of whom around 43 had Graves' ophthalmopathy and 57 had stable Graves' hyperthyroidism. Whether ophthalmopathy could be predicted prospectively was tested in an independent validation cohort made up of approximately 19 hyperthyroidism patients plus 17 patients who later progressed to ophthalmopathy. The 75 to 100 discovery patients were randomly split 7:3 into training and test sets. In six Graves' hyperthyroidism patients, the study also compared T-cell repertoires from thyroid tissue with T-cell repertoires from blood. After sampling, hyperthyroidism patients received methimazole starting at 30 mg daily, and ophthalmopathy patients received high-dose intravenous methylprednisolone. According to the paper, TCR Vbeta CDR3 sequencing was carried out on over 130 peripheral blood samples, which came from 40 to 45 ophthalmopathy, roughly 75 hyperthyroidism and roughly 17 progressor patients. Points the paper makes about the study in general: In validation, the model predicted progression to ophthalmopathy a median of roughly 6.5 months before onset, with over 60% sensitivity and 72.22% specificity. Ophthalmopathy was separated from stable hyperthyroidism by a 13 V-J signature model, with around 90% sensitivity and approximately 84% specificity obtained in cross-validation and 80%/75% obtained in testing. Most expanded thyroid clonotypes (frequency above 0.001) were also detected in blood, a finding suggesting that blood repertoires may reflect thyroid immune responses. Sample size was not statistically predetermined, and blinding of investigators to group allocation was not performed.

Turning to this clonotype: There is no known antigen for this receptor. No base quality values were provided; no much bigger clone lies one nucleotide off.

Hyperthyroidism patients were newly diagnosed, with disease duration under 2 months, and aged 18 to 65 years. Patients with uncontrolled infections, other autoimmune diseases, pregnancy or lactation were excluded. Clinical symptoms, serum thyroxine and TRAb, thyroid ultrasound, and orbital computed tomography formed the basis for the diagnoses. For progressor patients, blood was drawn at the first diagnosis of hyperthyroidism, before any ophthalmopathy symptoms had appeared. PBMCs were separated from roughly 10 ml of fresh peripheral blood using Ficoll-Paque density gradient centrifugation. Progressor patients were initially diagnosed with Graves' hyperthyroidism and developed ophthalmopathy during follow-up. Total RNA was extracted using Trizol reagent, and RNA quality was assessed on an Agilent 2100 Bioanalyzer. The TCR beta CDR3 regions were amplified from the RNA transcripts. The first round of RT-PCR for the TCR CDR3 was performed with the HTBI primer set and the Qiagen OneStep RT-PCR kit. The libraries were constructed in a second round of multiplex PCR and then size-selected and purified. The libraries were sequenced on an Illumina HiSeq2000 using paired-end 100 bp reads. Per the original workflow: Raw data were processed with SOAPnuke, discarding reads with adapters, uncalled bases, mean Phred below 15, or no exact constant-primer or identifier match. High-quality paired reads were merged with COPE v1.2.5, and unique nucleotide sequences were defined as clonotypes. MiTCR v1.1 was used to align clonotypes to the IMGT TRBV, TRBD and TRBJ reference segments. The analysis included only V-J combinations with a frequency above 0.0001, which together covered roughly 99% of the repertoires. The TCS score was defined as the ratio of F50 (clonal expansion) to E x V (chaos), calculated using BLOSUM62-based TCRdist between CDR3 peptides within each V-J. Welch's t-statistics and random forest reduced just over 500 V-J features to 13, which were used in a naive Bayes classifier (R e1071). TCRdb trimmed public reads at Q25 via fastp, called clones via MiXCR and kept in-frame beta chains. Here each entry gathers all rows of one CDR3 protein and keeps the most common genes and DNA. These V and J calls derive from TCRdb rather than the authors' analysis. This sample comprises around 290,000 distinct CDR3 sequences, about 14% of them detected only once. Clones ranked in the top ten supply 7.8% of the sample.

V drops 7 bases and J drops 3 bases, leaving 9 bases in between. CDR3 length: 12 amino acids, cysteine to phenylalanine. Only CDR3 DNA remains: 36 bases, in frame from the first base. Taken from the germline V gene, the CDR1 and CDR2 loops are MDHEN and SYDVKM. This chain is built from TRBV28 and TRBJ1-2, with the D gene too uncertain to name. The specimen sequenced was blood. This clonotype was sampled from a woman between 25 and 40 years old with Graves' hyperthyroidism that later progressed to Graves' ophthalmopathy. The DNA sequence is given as TGTGCCAGCACCGTCGCGGACTATGGCTACACCTTC. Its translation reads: CASTVADYGYTF.